The T cell receptor (beta chain) under discussion was sequenced for a study of CD8 T cells in Susac syndrome (dated by TCRdb to about 2019). About the study as a whole: Whether CD8+ T cell activation and differentiation in Susac syndrome was antigen driven was tested using repertoire sequencing. Clonality of the CD8+ T cell repertoire was compared between more than 10 healthy donors, approximately 14 Susac syndrome patients and 15 multiple sclerosis patients. Overall study results and their limits: The number of individuals in the TCR sequencing and HLA analysis was acknowledged as relatively small.

Peripheral blood CD8+ and CD4+ T cells from healthy donors, Susac syndrome patients and multiple sclerosis patients were profiled using high-throughput TCR beta sequencing. The multiple sclerosis controls were treatment-naive patients who had stable or active relapsing-remitting disease and met the revised McDonald criteria. CD8+ TEMRA cells were enriched by FACS, while bulk CD8+ and CD4+ T cells were purified by magnetic negative isolation. Blood was drawn into EDTA tubes, processed within 24 hours, and PBMCs were isolated by density gradient centrifugation. PBMCs intended for TCR sequencing were cryopreserved in liquid nitrogen and were subsequently thawed in a 37 degrees C water bath. The sorted or isolated CD4+, CD8+ and CD8+ TEMRA cells reached a purity of at least 90%. RNA was extracted using the RNeasy kit, and roughly 0.5 to 1 ug of the RNA was reverse transcribed with random hexamers. TCR beta CDR3 regions were amplified with the immunoSEQ multiplex PCR assay covering 54 Vbeta and 13 Jbeta segments. Bias from PCR amplification was corrected by using a synthetic template baseline for primer optimization and for computational correction. On the authors' methods: Reads were assigned to V, D and J genes according to IMGT and analyzed in immunoSEQ Analyzer, with only productive sequences retained. Clonality was calculated as one minus the Shannon entropy normalized by log2 of the number of productive unique sequences. For each patient and control, public and private clones were evaluated within the 100 most prevalent clones. A clone was defined as Susac-specific if it was absent from the healthy and MS cohorts, from around 960 published viral clones and from other ImmuneACCESS disease sequences. The public reads were quality trimmed at Q25 with fastp and then assembled into clones with MiXCR by TCRdb, keeping productive beta chains. Entries are consolidated by CDR3 protein sequence, retaining the most common genes and DNA. It is TCRdb's table, rather than the study itself, that gives the V and J calls and clone size. The sample table records some 300,000 distinct CDR3 sequences; approximately 89% of these occur just once. Of the sample, around 0.18% falls within the top ten clones.

The CDR3 starts with the cysteine, ends with the phenylalanine, and has 12 residues. Of the read, only the CDR3 DNA is kept; its 36 bases are in frame from base 1. The germline V gene (reference sequence) sets CDR1 to LGHDT and CDR2 to YNNKEL. V loses 2 bases, J loses 3 bases, and the germline ends lie 5 bases apart. This clonotype was seen a single time. Its cognate antigen has yet to be identified. No base qualities exist here, and no much larger clone lies one base off it. Evidence from one read is weak. The receptor's source is a human donor with multiple sclerosis. Here the chain combines TRBV3-1 and TRBJ2-7; the D gene cannot be resolved reliably. Sample: CD8+ T cells from PBMCs. The DNA sequence follows: TGTGCCAGCAGCCAAACCTTCTACGAGCAGTACTTC. Its protein reads: CASSQTFYEQYF.